This T cell receptor (beta chain) emerged from a study of technical replicates of blood from several donors. Using immunoSEQ multiplex PCR, the repertoire was profiled, and TCRdb retains in-frame clones only, with some absent. Of tens of thousands of clones listed, about 91% are singletons. The CDR3 is made up of 13 amino acids. V was cut by 0 bases and J by 1 base, with 5 bases left in between. Germline assignment: CDR1 SGHDT and CDR2 YYEEEE. The sequence was collected from a human donor in good health. The gene calls are TRBV5-6 and TRBJ2-7; no firm D call. Sequencing used T cells isolated from PBMCs. The CDR3 sequence is CASSLGQSYEQYF. DNA for the CDR3: TGTGCCAGCAGCTTGGGGCAGTCCTACGAGCAGTACTTC.